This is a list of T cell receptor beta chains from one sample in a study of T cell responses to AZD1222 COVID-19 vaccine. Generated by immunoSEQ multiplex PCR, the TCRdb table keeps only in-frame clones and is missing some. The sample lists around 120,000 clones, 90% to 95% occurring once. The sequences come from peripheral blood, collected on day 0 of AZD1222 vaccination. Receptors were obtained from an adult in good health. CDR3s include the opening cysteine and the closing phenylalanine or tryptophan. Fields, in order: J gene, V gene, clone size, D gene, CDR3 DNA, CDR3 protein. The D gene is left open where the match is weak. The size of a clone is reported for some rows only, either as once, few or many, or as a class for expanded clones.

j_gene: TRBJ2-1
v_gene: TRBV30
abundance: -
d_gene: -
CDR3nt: TGTGCCTGGAGTGTAATAACTAGCAGATCGGGCGAGCAGTTCTTC
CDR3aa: CAWSVITSRSGEQFF

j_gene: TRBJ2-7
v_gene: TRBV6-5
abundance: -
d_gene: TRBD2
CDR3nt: TGTGCCAGCAGTACGACAGCGGGACTAGCGTGGGAGCAGTACTTC
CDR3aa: CASSTTAGLAWEQYF

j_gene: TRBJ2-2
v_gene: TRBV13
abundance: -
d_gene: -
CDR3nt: TGTGCCAGCAGCTTAGACAGGGTCAGGACCGGGGAGCTGTTTTTT
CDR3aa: CASSLDRVRTGELFF

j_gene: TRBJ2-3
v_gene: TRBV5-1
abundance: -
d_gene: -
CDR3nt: TGCGCCAGCAGCTTAGGAGGGGCCCCCACAGATACGCAGTATTTT
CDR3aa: CASSLGGAPTDTQYF

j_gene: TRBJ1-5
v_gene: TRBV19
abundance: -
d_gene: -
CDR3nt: TGTGCCAGTAGTTCCGAGGCCCGACAGCCCCAGCATTTT
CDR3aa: CASSSEARQPQHF

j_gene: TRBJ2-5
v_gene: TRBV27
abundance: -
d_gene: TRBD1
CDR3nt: TGTGCCAGCAGTTTACTGGGGACAGGGCAAGAGACCCAGTACTTC
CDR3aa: CASSLLGTGQETQYF

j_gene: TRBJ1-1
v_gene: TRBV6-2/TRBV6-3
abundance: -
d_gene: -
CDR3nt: TGTGCCAGCAGTTACCCCGCTACACTTGGGATCACGAACACTGAAGCTTTCTTT
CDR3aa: CASSYPATLGITNTEAFF

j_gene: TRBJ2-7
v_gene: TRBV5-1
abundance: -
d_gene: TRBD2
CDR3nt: TGCGCCAGCAGCTCCCCGCTAGCGGGAGGACCTTTCTCCTACGAGCAGTACTTC
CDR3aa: CASSSPLAGGPFSYEQYF

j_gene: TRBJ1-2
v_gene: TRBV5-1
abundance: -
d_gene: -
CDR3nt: TGCGCCAGCAGCTTGGTGGTAAGACCTTCCTCTAACTATGGCTACACCTTC
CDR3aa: CASSLVVRPSSNYGYTF

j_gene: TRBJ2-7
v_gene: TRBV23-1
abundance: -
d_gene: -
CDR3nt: TGCGCCAGCATTGTCTGTATTTACGAGCAGTACTTC
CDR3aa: CASIVCIYEQYF

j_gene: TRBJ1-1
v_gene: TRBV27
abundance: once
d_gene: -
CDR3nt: TGTGCCAGCGGGACCCCGCTGAACACTGAAGCTTTCTTT
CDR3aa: CASGTPLNTEAFF

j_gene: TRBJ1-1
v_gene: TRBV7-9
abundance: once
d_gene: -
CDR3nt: TGTGCCAGCAGCTTAGGGGGCTTGACTGAAGCTTTCTTT
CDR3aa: CASSLGGLTEAFF

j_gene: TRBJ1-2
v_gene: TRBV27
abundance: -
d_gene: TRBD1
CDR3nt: TGTGCCAGCAGCCCTAGTCGGGACAGCTATGGCTACACCTTC
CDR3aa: CASSPSRDSYGYTF

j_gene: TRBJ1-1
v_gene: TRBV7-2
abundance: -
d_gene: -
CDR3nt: TGTGCCAGCAGCTCCCGACGGAGTGAAGCTTTCTTT
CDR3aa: CASSSRRSEAFF

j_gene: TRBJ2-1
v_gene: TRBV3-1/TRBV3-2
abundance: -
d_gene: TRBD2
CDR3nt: TGTGCCAGCCAAAAGCGGGAGGGTAGCAATGAGCAGTTCTTC
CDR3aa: CASQKREGSNEQFF

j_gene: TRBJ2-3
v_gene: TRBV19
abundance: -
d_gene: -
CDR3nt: TGTGCCAGTAGTGGCGCACAGTTTGGAGATACGCAGTATTTT
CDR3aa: CASSGAQFGDTQYF

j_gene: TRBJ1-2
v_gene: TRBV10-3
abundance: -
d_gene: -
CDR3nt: TGTGCCATCAGTGTCCTTACAGGGTTGGTCGACGGCTACACCTTC
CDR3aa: CAISVLTGLVDGYTF

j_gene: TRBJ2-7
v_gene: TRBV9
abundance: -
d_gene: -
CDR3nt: TGTGCCAGCAGCGTAGGACAGACCTACGAGCAGTACTTC
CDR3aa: CASSVGQTYEQYF

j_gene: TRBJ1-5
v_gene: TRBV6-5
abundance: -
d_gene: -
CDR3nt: TGTGCCACCAAACAGGGAACCGGCCAGCCCCAGCATTTT
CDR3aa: CATKQGTGQPQHF

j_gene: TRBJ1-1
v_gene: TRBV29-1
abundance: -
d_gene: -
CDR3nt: TGCAGCGTTGTGTTCGCGAACACTGAAGCTTTCTTT
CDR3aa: CSVVFANTEAFF

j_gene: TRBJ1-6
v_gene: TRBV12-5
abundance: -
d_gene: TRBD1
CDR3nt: TGTGCTAGTGGTTTGGTACTAGGGACAGGCCAAAAGGGGAATTCACCCCTCCACTTT
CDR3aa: CASGLVLGTGQKGNSPLHF

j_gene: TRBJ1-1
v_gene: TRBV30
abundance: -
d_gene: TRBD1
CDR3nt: TGTGCCTGGAGCAGGGGGGCGGAGGGGAGGGGGACTGAAGCTTTCTTT
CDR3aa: CAWSRGAEGRGTEAFF